The clone carrying this T cell receptor beta chain was observed a handful of times. The V end was cut by 5 bases, the J end by 7 bases, with 20 bases between. From germline, CDR1 is WSHSY and CDR2 SAAADI. The CDR3 sequence is 16 residues long. Regarding time point: persistent/refractory GD, antithyroid drugs over 5 years with positive TRAb. Extracted PBMC RNA gave rise to the TCR library. The data belong to a study of regulatory T cells in long-lasting Graves disease. TCR beta libraries were built with iRepertoire HTBI primers and Arm-PCR of CDR3 regions. TCRdb processed the multiplex PCR reads anew with MiXCR; each CDR3 protein has one entry. The data contain more than 300,000 distinct CDR3 sequences, roughly 24% of them singletons.

This chain joins TRBV10-2 and TRBJ2-2, with a tentative D call TRBD1 (6 bases). This TCR was sampled from a woman aged 40 to 50 with Graves disease. The specimen was peripheral blood mononuclear cells (PBMCs), collected when the disease was refractory, from a patient treated with antithyroid drugs. DNA of the CDR3: TGCGCCAGCAGTAAATACAGGTCCCTAGGGGGCGGGGAGCTGTTTTTT. This sequence encodes CASSKYRSLGGGELFF.